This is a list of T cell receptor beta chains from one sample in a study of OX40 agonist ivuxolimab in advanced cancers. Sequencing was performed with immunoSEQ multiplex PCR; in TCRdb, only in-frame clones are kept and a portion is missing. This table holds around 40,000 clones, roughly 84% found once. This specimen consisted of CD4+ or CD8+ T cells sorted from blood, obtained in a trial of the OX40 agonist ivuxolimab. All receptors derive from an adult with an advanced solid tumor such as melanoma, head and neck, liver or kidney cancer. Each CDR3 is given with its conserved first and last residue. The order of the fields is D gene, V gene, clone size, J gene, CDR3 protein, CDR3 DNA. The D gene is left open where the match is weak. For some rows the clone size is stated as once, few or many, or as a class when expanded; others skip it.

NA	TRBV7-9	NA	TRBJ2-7	CASSLGDYEQYF	TGTGCCAGCAGCTTAGGAGACTACGAGCAGTACTTC
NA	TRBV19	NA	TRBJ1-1	CASSWYGSIMNTEAFF	TGTGCCAGTAGTTGGTACGGCAGTATCATGAACACTGAAGCTTTCTTT
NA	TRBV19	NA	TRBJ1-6	CASSQTWPYSPLHF	TGTGCCAGTAGTCAGACTTGGCCTTATTCACCCCTCCACTTT
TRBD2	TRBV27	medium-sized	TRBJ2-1	CASSLSAGVDEQFF	TGTGCCAGCAGTTTATCGGCGGGAGTAGATGAGCAGTTCTTC
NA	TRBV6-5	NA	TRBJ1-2	CASSVGTGPNYGYTF	TGTGCCAGCAGTGTGGGTACAGGTCCTAACTATGGCTACACCTTC
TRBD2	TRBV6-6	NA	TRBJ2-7	CASSSLAGIYEQYF	TGTGCCAGCAGTTCACTAGCGGGTATCTACGAGCAGTACTTC
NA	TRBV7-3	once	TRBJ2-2	CASSLTGDTGELFF	TGTGCCAGCAGCTTAACCGGGGACACCGGGGAGCTGTTTTTT
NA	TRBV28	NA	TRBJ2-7	CASSLYGERTYEQYF	TGTGCCAGCAGTTTATACGGGGAGAGAACCTACGAGCAGTACTTC
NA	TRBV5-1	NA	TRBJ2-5	CASWGDPYGETQYF	TGCGCCAGCTGGGGGGACCCCTACGGGGAGACCCAGTACTTC
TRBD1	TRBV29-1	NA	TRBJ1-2	CSVAGQGKDYGYTF	TGCAGCGTGGCTGGACAGGGGAAGGACTATGGCTACACCTTC
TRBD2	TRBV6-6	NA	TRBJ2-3	CASSDKAGVGTQYF	TGTGCCAGCAGTGACAAAGCGGGGGTTGGTACGCAGTATTTT
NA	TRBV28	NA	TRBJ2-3	CASSALTERRDTQYF	TGTGCCAGCAGTGCCTTGACAGAAAGGAGGGATACGCAGTATTTT
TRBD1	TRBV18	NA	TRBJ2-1	CASSQRDRGPHNEQFF	TGTGCCAGCTCACAAAGGGACAGGGGGCCTCACAATGAGCAGTTCTTC
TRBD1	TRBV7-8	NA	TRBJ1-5	CASSEQGNQPQHF	TGTGCCAGCAGCGAACAGGGGAATCAGCCCCAGCATTTT
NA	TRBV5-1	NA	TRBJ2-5	CASSLAREGIRQETQYF	TGCGCCAGCAGCTTGGCCAGAGAGGGAATTAGACAAGAGACCCAGTACTTC
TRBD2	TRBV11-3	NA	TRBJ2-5	CASSSFEAGGKETQYF	TGTGCCAGCAGCTCCTTCGAAGCGGGGGGAAAAGAGACCCAGTACTTC
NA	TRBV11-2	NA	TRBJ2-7	CASSLVGPSYEQYF	TGTGCCAGCAGCTTGGTCGGGCCCTCCTACGAGCAGTACTTC
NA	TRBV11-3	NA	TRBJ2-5	CASSLKTEVETQYF	TGTGCCAGCAGCTTGAAAACAGAAGTAGAGACCCAGTACTTC
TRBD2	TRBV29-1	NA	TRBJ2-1	CSVEPPGRGSYNEQFF	TGCAGCGTTGAACCCCCCGGGAGGGGTTCCTACAATGAGCAGTTCTTC
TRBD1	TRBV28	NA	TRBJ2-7	CASRLGGMPIEQYF	TGTGCCAGCAGGCTAGGGGGCATGCCTATCGAGCAGTACTTC
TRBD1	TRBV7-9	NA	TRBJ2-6	CASRSGEGQGTSGANVLTF	TGTGCCAGCAGGTCCGGGGAGGGACAGGGGACCTCTGGGGCCAACGTCCTGACTTTC
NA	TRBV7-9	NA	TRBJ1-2	CASSFSSGPTTF	TGTGCCAGCAGCTTTAGTTCGGGACCGACCACCTTC
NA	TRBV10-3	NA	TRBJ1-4	CAISDVDNEKLFF	TGTGCCATCAGTGATGTAGATAATGAAAAACTGTTTTTT
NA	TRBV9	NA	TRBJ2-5	CASSVNREETQYF	TGTGCCAGCAGCGTCAACAGGGAAGAGACCCAGTACTTC
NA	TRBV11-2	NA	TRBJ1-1	CASSQGIGTEAFF	TGTGCCAGCAGCCAGGGTATCGGGACTGAAGCTTTCTTT
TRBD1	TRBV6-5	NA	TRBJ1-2	CASSVGQGPNYGYTF	TGTGCCAGCAGTGTGGGACAGGGGCCAAACTATGGCTACACCTTC
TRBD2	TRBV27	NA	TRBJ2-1	CASRLAGNNEQFF	TGTGCCAGCAGACTAGCGGGAAACAATGAGCAGTTCTTC
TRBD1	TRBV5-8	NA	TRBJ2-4	CASSFRQGGNIQYF	TGTGCCAGCAGCTTCCGACAGGGGGGGAACATTCAGTACTTC
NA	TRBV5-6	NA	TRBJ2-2	CASSLGTALYAGELFF	TGTGCCAGCAGCTTGGGGACAGCCTTATACGCCGGGGAGCTGTTTTTT
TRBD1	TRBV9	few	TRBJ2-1	CASSGTGNDEQFF	TGTGCCAGCAGCGGGACAGGGAACGATGAGCAGTTCTTC
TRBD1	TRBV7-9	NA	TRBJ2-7	CASSILLGQGAYEQYF	TGTGCCAGCAGCATTCTGCTCGGACAGGGGGCTTACGAGCAGTACTTC
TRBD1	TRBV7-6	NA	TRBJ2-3	CASSRTGGTDTQYF	TGTGCCAGCAGCCGGACAGGGGGCACAGATACGCAGTATTTT
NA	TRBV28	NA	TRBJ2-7	CASSTGLYEQYF	TGTGCCAGCAGTACGGGACTCTACGAGCAGTACTTC
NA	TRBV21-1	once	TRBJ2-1	CASSKGRTGRNEQFF	TGTGCCAGCAGCAAAGGAAGGACAGGGCGGAATGAGCAGTTCTTC
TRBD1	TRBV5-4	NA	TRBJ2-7	CASSTRQGRHLYEQYF	TGTGCCAGCAGCACCCGACAGGGGCGACACCTATACGAGCAGTACTTC
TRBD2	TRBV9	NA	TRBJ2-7	CASSVAGGDGEQYF	TGTGCCAGCAGCGTAGCGGGGGGGGACGGAGAGCAGTACTTC
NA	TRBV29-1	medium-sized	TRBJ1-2	CSVAGLDGYTF	TGCAGCGTTGCTGGGCTGGATGGCTACACCTTC
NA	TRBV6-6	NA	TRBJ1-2	CASSLDSETFNYGYTF	TGTGCCAGCAGTTTAGACAGTGAGACTTTTAACTATGGCTACACCTTC
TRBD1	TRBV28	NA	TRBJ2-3	CASSSLLTGGSADTQYF	TGTGCCAGCAGTTCTCTCCTGACAGGGGGGTCGGCAGATACGCAGTATTTT
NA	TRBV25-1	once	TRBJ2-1	CASTKWDALYNEQFF	TGTGCCAGCACCAAATGGGACGCACTCTACAATGAGCAGTTCTTC
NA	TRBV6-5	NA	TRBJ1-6	CASSPEGNNSPLHF	TGTGCCAGCAGCCCCGAAGGGAACAATTCACCCCTCCACTTT
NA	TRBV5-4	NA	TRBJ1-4	CASSLGQRGEKLFF	TGTGCCAGCAGCTTGGGGCAGCGAGGTGAAAAACTGTTTTTT
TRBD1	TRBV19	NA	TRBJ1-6	CASIIDRVVSNSPLHF	TGTGCCAGTATAATAGACAGGGTGGTAAGTAATTCACCCCTCCACTTT
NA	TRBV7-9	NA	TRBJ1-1	CASSLSSVEAFF	TGTGCCAGCAGCTTATCGTCAGTTGAAGCTTTCTTT
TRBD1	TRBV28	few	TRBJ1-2	CASSLQDRVWDYGYTF	TGTGCCAGCAGTCTACAGGACAGGGTCTGGGACTATGGCTACACCTTC
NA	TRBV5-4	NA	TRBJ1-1	CASSLWRSEAFF	TGTGCCAGCAGCTTGTGGCGAAGTGAAGCTTTCTTT
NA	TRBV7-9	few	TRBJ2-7	CASSSNRDTPWDEQYF	TGTGCCAGCAGCTCAAACCGGGACACACCTTGGGACGAGCAGTACTTC
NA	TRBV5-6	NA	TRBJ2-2	CASSFLAFGELFF	TGTGCCAGCAGCTTTCTGGCTTTCGGGGAGCTGTTTTTT
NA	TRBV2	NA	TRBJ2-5	CASSDWAIQETQYF	TGTGCCAGCAGTGATTGGGCCATCCAAGAGACCCAGTACTTC